The clone carrying this T cell receptor (beta chain) was detected a few times. Clones were sequenced by immunoSEQ multiplex PCR, and TCRdb holds only the in-frame ones, with some missing. The sample yields 200,000 to 300,000 clones, about 89% seen once. Cohort 3 recovered donors had two negative PCRs, clearance, or symptom resolution. The sample originates from a study of blood T cell repertoires in COVID-19. The ends were cut back, 4 bases at V and 2 bases at J, with 13 bases in the middle. This CDR3 has 16 amino acids. Germline loops: CDR1 SGHDT, CDR2 YYEEEE. The sequence derives from a woman aged 18-29 years who had recovered from COVID-19. The specimen sequenced was PBMCs or T cells enriched from blood (not recorded which). This chain links TRBV5-6 with TRBJ1-6; a weak D match, TRBD1 (6 bases). CDR3 protein: CASSPRQAPYNSPLHF. The CDR3 nucleotides are TGTGCCAGCAGCCCGAGACAGGCTCCCTATAATTCACCCCTCCACTTT.